The clone carrying this T cell receptor beta chain was observed a few times. Its antigen is not identified. Template switching added a universal primer site, and cDNA bore unique molecular identifiers. A single record per CDR3 protein comes from TCRdb applying MiXCR to the 5' RACE reads. The data contain some 560,000 distinct CDR3 sequences, approximately 10% of them singletons. The data are from a study of identical twins. The V gene's germline CDR1 is SGHNT and CDR2 YYREEE (reference sequence). V was shortened by 2 bases and J by 4 bases, with 15 bases between the two germline ends. The CDR3 sequence is 15 residues long. The study, taken as a whole, reports: Modeled out-of-frame TCR alpha sharing in monozygotic twins fell below observed levels.

Another study also made use of these data, one on yellow fever vaccine responses in identical twins.

This clonotype was sampled from a woman aged 18-29 years in good health. Specimen: PBMCs. The V call is TRBV5-4, the J call TRBJ1-2; the D gene is possibly TRBD1 (6 bases). In DNA form, the CDR3 reads TGTGCCAGCAGCTTAGCCCCTACAGGGTCCTATGGCTACACCTTC. This translates into CASSLAPTGSYGYTF.